This TCR beta chain was recorded in a study of T cell repertoires in aging, cancer and after chemotherapy. On the study more broadly: Six age groups, ranging from 30 or younger to 70 or older, included the donors.

General observations from the study: Healthy donors lost TCR diversity with age mainly through richness, cancer patients through richness and evenness.

Germline CDR1 is LNHDA and CDR2 is SQIVND (reference sequence). The J segment lost 3 bases and the V segment lost 6 bases, leaving 9 bases of the junction unmatched. This CDR3 has 15 residues. A mixed TRB-A/B primer pool amplified rearranged TRB by multiplex touch-down PCR. MiXCR, run by TCRdb on the multiplex PCR reads, gives a single entry per CDR3 protein. The sample holds fewer than 10,000 distinct CDR3 sequences, 35% to 45% seen once. In regard to this clonotype: Its antigen remains unidentified.

TCR beta rearrangements were amplified from peripheral blood genomic DNA. Sequencing was performed on blood. The rearrangement joins TRBV19 to TRBJ2-3; the match to TRBD2 covers 7 bases. The source of this sequence is a human donor with a solid tumor. Written as DNA, the CDR3 is TGTGCCAGTAGGGGGAGAGCCGGGGGGACAGATACGCAGTATTTT. It is translated as CASRGRAGGTDTQYF.